The 3 T cell receptor beta chains given below trace back to one sample, sequenced in a study of technical replicates of blood from a handful of donors. Method: immunoSEQ multiplex PCR; TCRdb's copy keeps in-frame clones and lacks some. This table has some 87,000 clones, around nine tenths appearing once. Specimen: T cells isolated from PBMCs. Receptors were obtained from a human donor in good health.

The J gene is TRBJ2-1, the V gene TRBV30, with D maybe TRBD2 (5 bases). CDR1 is GTSNPN and CDR2 is SVGIG in the germline V gene (reference sequence). V was cut by 5 bases and J by 0 bases, with 8 bases left in between. The CDR3 covers 13 residues. The CDR3 protein is CAWLADSYNEQFF. Here the CDR3 DNA reads TGTGCCTGGCTAGCTGACTCCTACAATGAGCAGTTCTTC.

The chain is built from TRBV19 and TRBJ2-6; 10 positions agree with TRBD1. This CDR3 region has 16 residues. The V segment lost 4 bases and the J segment 9 bases; nucleotides outside the gene matches: 9. Germline CDR1 LNHDA, CDR2 SQIVND (reference sequence). CDR3 protein: CASSTRGQGSDNVLTF. In DNA, the CDR3 is TGTGCCAGTAGTACCAGGGGACAGGGGTCCGACAACGTCCTGACTTTC.

This chain connects TRBV4-3 to TRBJ1-1, with 8 nucleotides matching TRBD1. CDR3 size: 12 residues. Germline lookup yields CDR1 LGHNA and CDR2 YSLEER. V was clipped by 4 bases and J by 11 bases; unmatched bases: 6. CDR3 coding DNA: TGCGCCAGCAGCCCTGACAGGGGTATTGCTTTCTTT. Its protein is CASSPDRGIAFF.